The 32 T cell receptor beta chains reported below all come from one sample, sequenced in a study of T and B cells in COVID-19 patients. TRB was amplified from around 250-460 ng of blood genomic DNA. Multiplex PCR with BIOMED2 TRB-A/B primer pools amplified TRB rearrangements. A single record per CDR3 protein comes from TCRdb applying MiXCR to the multiplex PCR reads. The sample consists of nearly 15,000 distinct CDR3 sequences, roughly 31% of them appearing once. Sequenced input: blood. The source is a human donor who had recovered from COVID-19.

This clonotype qualifies as medium-sized. The rearrangement uses TRBV30 and TRBJ1-6; D gene unclear. The length of the CDR3 is 12 residues. V lost 2 bases and J lost 9, with 8 bases in between. Germline V gives CDR1 GTSNPN, CDR2 SVGIG (reference sequence). The CDR3 is CAWSRTVSPLHF. CDR3 DNA: TGTGCCTGGAGTAGGACCGTTTCACCCCTCCACTTT.

This clonotype was found many times. The chain combines TRBV30 with TRBJ1-2; TRBD1 agrees at 9 bases. CDR3 length: 15 residues. V lost 0 bases, J lost 4 bases, and 6 bases stayed unmatched. CDR1 and CDR2 from the germline V gene are GTSNPN and SVGIG (reference sequence). CDR3 sequence (DNA): TGTGCCTGGAGTGTCGGGACAGGGAGATTCTATGGCTACACCTTC. Protein: CAWSVGTGRFYGYTF.

This clonotype was detected a few times. The CDR3 reads CASSFGGARGGSETQYF. In DNA, the CDR3 is TGTGCCAGCAGCTTTGGGGGGGCGCGGGGGGGCAGCGAGACCCAGTACTTC. This rearrangement joins TRBV5-6 to TRBJ2-5; 9 nucleotides line up with TRBD2. With 2 bases clipped from V and 5 bases from J, the junction kept 13 bases outside the gene matches. Looked up from germline, CDR1 is SGHDT and CDR2 is YYEEEE. This CDR3 spans 17 amino acids. Full variable domain (remainder filled in from reference TRBV5-6 and TRBJ2-5): DAGVTQSPTHLIKTRGQQVTLRCSPKSGHDTVSWYQQALGQGPQFIFQYYEEEERQRGNFPDRFSGHQFPNYSSELNVNALLLGDSALYLCASSFGGARGGSETQYFGPGTRLLVL.

The chain joins TRBV27 to TRBJ2-6, with 11 bases matching TRBD2. V lost 3 bases to trimming and J lost 0 bases; unmatched junction nucleotides: 4. The germline CDR1 and CDR2 sequences are MNHEY and SMNVEV (reference sequence). CDR3 size: 18 residues. The CDR3 region has the DNA TGTGCCAGCAGTTTTGGGACTAGCGGATACTCTGGGGCCAACGTCCTGACTTTC. It translates to CASSFGTSGYSGANVLTF.

This clonotype is termed medium-sized. Germline and junction disagree at one end, which may indicate a read error. The chain recombines TRBV18 with TRBJ2-2; D gene ambiguous. Germline V gives CDR1 KGHSH, CDR2 LQKENI. CDR3 length: 14 amino acids. Written as DNA, the CDR3 is TGTGCCAGCTCACCAGGTCGGAACCCCGGGGAGCTGTTTTTT. Its translation is CASSPGRNPGELFF.

This clonotype was seen only a few times. The chain has TRBV11-3 and TRBJ2-2; 10 bases line up with TRBD1. CDR1 is SGHNT and CDR2 is YENEEA in the germline V gene. There are 16 residues in the CDR3. V shed 5 bases and J 5 bases; nucleotides not matched to a gene: 8. The CDR3 bases are TGTGCCAGCAGCATCCTGACAGGGGGCGGAACCGGGGAGCTGTTTTTT. Translated: CASSILTGGGTGELFF. Based on the CDR3 plus reference TRBV11-3 and TRBJ2-2, the full variable domain is EAGVVQSPRYKIIEKKQPVAFWCNPISGHNTLYWYLQNLGQGPELLIRYENEEAVDDSQLPKDRFSAERLKGVDSTLKIQPAELGDSAVYLCASSILTGGGTGELFFGEGSRLTVL.

The sample holds a few counts of this clonotype. V and J are TRBV10-3 and TRBJ2-5; 7 bases line up with TRBD1. CDR1 and CDR2 (germline): ENHRY, SYGVKD. This CDR3 spans 12 amino acids. Germline trimming cut 11 bases from V and 4 bases from J; bases unmatched to any gene: 7. CDR3 DNA sequence: TGTGCCGTACAGGGGAGCGGAGAGACCCAGTACTTC. It is translated as CAVQGSGETQYF.

This rearrangement joins TRBV20-1 to TRBJ2-5; 8 bases align to TRBD2. With V trimmed by 4 bases and J by 5 bases, 12 bases remained unmatched. Per the germline V gene, CDR1 is DFQATT and CDR2 is SNEGSKA (reference sequence). CDR3 size: 15 residues. The CDR3 nucleotides are TGCAGTGCTAAAGAATCCGGGGGGGTTGCGGAGACCCAGTACTTC. It translates to CSAKESGGVAETQYF.

By its share, this clonotype is medium-sized. V and J are TRBV6-5 and TRBJ2-1, with TRBD1 identical over 11 bases. This CDR3 comprises 15 residues. Germline V gene data show CDR1 as MNHEY and CDR2 as SVGAGI. Trimming at V came to 6 bases and at J to 9 bases, leaving 10 bases not matched to a gene. The CDR3 DNA is TGTGCCAGCAGGAGGGGGGACAGGGGGTACGGTGAGCAGTTCTTC. Translation: CASRRGDRGYGEQFF.

This clonotype counts as medium-sized. The chain links TRBV5-5 to TRBJ2-7; D is ambiguous. Trimming stripped 1 base from V and 3 bases from J, with 11 bases between. The germline CDR1 and CDR2 sequences are SGHKS and YYEKEE (reference sequence). The length of the CDR3 is 14 residues. CDR3 amino acids: CASSLRGANYEQYF. The CDR3 DNA reads TGTGCCAGCAGCTTGCGCGGAGCTAACTACGAGCAGTACTTC.

Relative to its sample, this clonotype is medium-sized. This sequence joins TRBV5-5 and TRBJ2-7; D remains unclear. Trimming removed 4 bases from V and 1 base from J, with 12 bases in between. CDR3 length: 14 residues. The germline V gene has CDR1 SGHKS and CDR2 YYEKEE (reference sequence). DNA of the CDR3: TGTGCCAGCAGCCGCGTCGAGGTATCCTACGAGCAGTACTTC. It translates to CASSRVEVSYEQYF.

The chain recombines TRBV7-2 with TRBJ1-1; 8 nucleotides align to TRBD1. CDR1 is SGHTA and CDR2 is FQGNSA in the germline V gene. This CDR3 is built from 17 residues. The J segment lost 5 bases and the V segment lost 4 bases, leaving 15 bases of the junction unmatched. CDR3 sequence reads: CASSSQGGLRLRTEAFF. The DNA of the CDR3 is TGTGCCAGCAGCTCACAGGGGGGCTTGCGGTTGAGGACTGAAGCTTTCTTT.

Comments on this clonotype: A much larger clone lies a single base off, so this may be a read error. This chain joins TRBV12-3 or TRBV12-4 and TRBJ2-7; D perhaps matches TRBD2 (7 bases). The length of the CDR3 is 13 residues. The V and J ends lost 3 bases and 7 bases respectively, with 13 bases between them. CDR3 in DNA: TGTGCCAGCAGTTTGGGGGGGCTAGTGGAGCAGTACTTC. The encoded protein is CASSLGGLVEQYF.

This clonotype is classed as medium-sized. In DNA, the CDR3 is TGTGCCAGCAGTTACGGGTCATATGGCTACACCTTC. Translating gives CASSYGSYGYTF. The rearrangement links TRBV6-5 to TRBJ1-2; D is uncertain. V was pared by 2 bases and J by 5 bases, with 6 bases between. Per the germline V gene, CDR1 is MNHEY and CDR2 is SVGAGI. The CDR3 runs to 12 residues.

The chain links TRBV6-5 to TRBJ2-7, with D possibly matching TRBD2 (6 bases). CDR3 length: 14 residues. Germline CDR1 MNHEY, CDR2 SVGAGI. V lost 2 bases and J 6 bases, leaving 14 bases between the germline ends. CDR3 nucleotides: TGTGCCAGCAGTTACCCGTTTGGAGGGCGCGAGCAGTACTTC. Its protein product is CASSYPFGGREQYF.

The chain links TRBV5-5 to TRBJ2-7; D is perhaps TRBD1 or TRBD2 (5 bases each). The V gene's germline CDR1 is SGHKS and CDR2 YYEKEE (reference sequence). This CDR3 has 15 amino acids. Trimming shortened V by 0 bases and J by 2 bases, and 12 bases separated the two germline ends. CDR3 coding DNA: TGTGCCAGCAGCTTGGCCGGGACGGCTACCTACGAGCAGTACTTC. This encodes CASSLAGTATYEQYF.

This clonotype counts as medium-sized (0.01 to 0.1%). The V gene is TRBV27, the J gene TRBJ2-2; no clear D. Trimming stripped 1 base from V and 8 bases from J, with 5 bases between. CDR3 length: 12 residues. Germline V gives CDR1 MNHEY, CDR2 SMNVEV (reference sequence). The CDR3 reads CASSLWAGELFF. CDR3 DNA: TGTGCCAGCAGTTTATGGGCGGGGGAGCTGTTTTTT.

This clonotype appeared a few times. The DNA of the CDR3 is TGTGCCAGCAGCTTACAGGGGGGTGGCTACACCTTC. It specifies CASSLQGGGYTF. The rearrangement links TRBV5-4 to TRBJ1-2, with 8 positions matching TRBD1. With V trimmed by 2 bases and J by 7 bases, 1 base remained unmatched. The V gene's germline CDR1 is SGHNT and CDR2 YYREEE (reference sequence). This CDR3 comprises 12 residues.

For the CDR3, the DNA is TGTGCCAGCAGTTATTACAGGGGAACCAATCAGCCCCAGCATTTT. Translated: CASSYYRGTNQPQHF. The rearrangement links TRBV6-2 or TRBV6-3 to TRBJ1-5; 7 bases agree with TRBD1. This CDR3 region has 15 residues. The junction had 5 bases not matched to a gene; V was cut back by 3 bases and J by 3 bases. Germline CDR1 is MNHEY and CDR2 is SVGEGT.

The rearrangement links TRBV27 to TRBJ1-2; TRBD1 matches at 9 bases. This CDR3 spans 15 amino acids. Germline CDR1 and CDR2: MNHEY and SMNVEV (reference sequence). The junction had 7 bases not matched to a gene; V was cut back by 6 bases and J by 2 bases. CDR3 amino acids: CASRVGTGLNYGYTF. The CDR3 bases are TGTGCCAGCAGGGTTGGGACAGGGCTGAACTATGGCTACACCTTC.

V usage is TRBV6-5 and J usage is TRBJ1-2; D is ambiguous. The CDR3 sequence is 16 residues long. The V gene lost 5 bases and the J gene lost 4 bases, with 20 bases spanning the gap. Germline CDR1 is MNHEY and CDR2 is SVGAGI. The CDR3 bases are TGTGCCAGCAGTGACCCGGCCGCGCAAGACACCTATGGCTACACCTTC. Its translation: CASSDPAAQDTYGYTF.

To note about this clonotype: This may stem from a read error, because a much larger clone lies one nucleotide away. The chain carries TRBV19 and TRBJ2-7, with TRBD1 as a possible D gene (6 bases). Trimming removed 6 bases from V and 6 bases from J, with 9 bases in between. There are 11 residues in the CDR3. Germline V lookup: CDR1 LNHDA, CDR2 SQIVND (reference sequence). This chain's CDR3 is CASRQGTEQYF. The CDR3, as DNA: TGTGCCAGTAGGCAGGGGACCGAGCAGTACTTC. Combining the CDR3 with reference TRBV19 and TRBJ2-7 gives the whole variable domain DGGITQSPKYLFRKEGQNVTLSCEQNLNHDAMYWYRQDPGQGLRLIYYSQIVNDFQKGDIAEGYSVSREKKESFPLTVTSAQKNPTAFYLCASRQGTEQYFGPGTRLTVT.

The chain has TRBV6-2 or TRBV6-3 and TRBJ2-7; tentative D call: TRBD2 (5 bases). Germline V gene lookup returns CDR1 MNHEY and CDR2 SVGEGT. The CDR3 sequence is 13 residues long. Trimming left V 5 bases short and J 9 bases short, with 17 bases between. CDR3 DNA sequence: TGTGCCAGCAGTGAGAGAGGGTCTCTGGCGCAGTACTTC. Translation: CASSERGSLAQYF.

The chain links TRBV18 to TRBJ2-1, with 11 positions matching TRBD2. CDR3 length: 14 residues. Losses at the gene ends were 3 bases for V and 7 bases for J; bases not matched to a gene: 2. Germline V CDR1 and CDR2: KGHSH, LQKENI. CDR3 DNA sequence: TGTGCCAGCTCACCTCGGACTAGCGGGAATGAGCAGTTCTTC. The encoded protein is CASSPRTSGNEQFF.

This clonotype was picked up a small number of times. V gene TRBV20-1 combines with J gene TRBJ1-1; D might be TRBD1 (6 bases). Trimming shortened V by 0 bases and J by 0 bases, and 11 bases separated the two germline ends. Germline V gives CDR1 DFQATT, CDR2 SNEGSKA (reference sequence). The CDR3 totals 15 residues. The CDR3 here is CSARERDILNTEAFF. Written as DNA, the CDR3 is TGCAGTGCTAGAGAACGGGACATTTTGAACACTGAAGCTTTCTTT.

This clonotype is categorized as medium-sized. V is TRBV30 and J is TRBJ2-5, with D unresolved. CDR3 length: 12 residues. Germline loops: CDR1 GTSNPN, CDR2 SVGIG (reference sequence). V was shortened by 1 base and J by 1 base, with 4 bases between the two germline ends. The CDR3 DNA reads as TGTGCCTGGAGTGAGTCCCAAGAGACCCAGTACTTC. Its protein product is CAWSESQETQYF. The variable domain in full, with the rest retrieved from reference TRBV30 and TRBJ2-5, is SQTIHQWPATLVQPVGSPLSLECTVEGTSNPNLYWYRQAAGRGLQLLFYSVGIGQISSEVPQNLSASRPQDRQFILSSKKLLLSDSGFYLCAWSESQETQYFGPGTRLLVL.

The rearrangement uses TRBV5-1 and TRBJ1-6; TRBD1 might be the D (5 bases). Germline values: CDR1 SGHRS, CDR2 YFSETQ. The CDR3 has 18 residues. V lost 0 bases, J lost 0 bases, and 13 bases lay in between. The CDR3 bases are TGCGCCAGCAGCTTGGCCCTGGGGACGAGCTCCTATAATTCACCCCTCCACTTT. This codes for CASSLALGTSSYNSPLHF.

By share, this clonotype ranks as medium-sized (0.01 to 0.1%). The chain employs TRBV29-1 and TRBJ1-1; D is unclear. Trimming left V 4 bases short and J 5 bases short, with 8 bases between. Germline V gene data show CDR1 as SQVTM and CDR2 as ANQGSEA. This CDR3 comprises 11 residues. The chain's CDR3 is CSVGSNTEAFF. The CDR3 DNA follows: TGCAGCGTTGGGTCAAATACTGAAGCTTTCTTT. Drawing the rest from reference TRBV29-1 and TRBJ1-1, the complete variable domain is SAVISQKPSRDICQRGTSLTIQCQVDSQVTMMFWYRQQPGQSLTLIATANQGSEATYESGFVIDKFPISRPNLTFSTLTVSNMSPEDSSIYLCSVGSNTEAFFGQGTRLTVV.

This clonotype is classed as medium-sized (0.01 to 0.1%). The chain links TRBV6-5 to TRBJ2-2; 11 bases agree with TRBD1. The CDR3 runs to 15 residues. Trimming at V came to 6 bases and at J to 5 bases, leaving 5 bases not matched to a gene. CDR1 is MNHEY and CDR2 is SVGAGI in the germline V gene. The CDR3 DNA reads TGTGCCAGCAGAGGACAGGGGGCAGGTACCGGGGAGCTGTTTTTT. Amino acids: CASRGQGAGTGELFF.

By frequency in the sample, this clonotype is medium-sized. The V call is TRBV12-3 or TRBV12-4, the J call TRBJ2-5; D is unclear. V dropped 2 bases and J dropped 1 base, with 5 bases sitting between them. The CDR3 covers 13 residues. CDR3 DNA: TGTGCCAGCAGTTTAACGGTCCAAGAGACCCAGTACTTC. Translating it yields CASSLTVQETQYF.

For this clonotype: At one end the junction does not follow the germline gene, possibly because of a read error. The chain recombines TRBV19 with TRBJ1-3; 9 bases agree with TRBD1. The germline V gene has CDR1 LNHDA and CDR2 SQIVND (reference sequence). The CDR3 has 15 residues. The DNA of the CDR3 is TGTGCCAGTACAAGCACAGGGGGCGCGGGAAACATCATATATTTT. It codes for CASTSTGGAGNIIYF.

This clonotype was picked up a small number of times. The CDR3, as DNA: TGTGCCAGCAGCCAACCGAAGCCGGCCTTGTTAGAGAAGCAGTTCTTC. Translating it yields CASSQPKPALLEKQFF. This chain links TRBV11-3 with TRBJ2-1; the D is unclear. Per germline, CDR1 SGHNT and CDR2 YENEEA. The CDR3 totals 16 residues. V gave up 5 bases and J gave up 11 bases, with 25 bases separating them.